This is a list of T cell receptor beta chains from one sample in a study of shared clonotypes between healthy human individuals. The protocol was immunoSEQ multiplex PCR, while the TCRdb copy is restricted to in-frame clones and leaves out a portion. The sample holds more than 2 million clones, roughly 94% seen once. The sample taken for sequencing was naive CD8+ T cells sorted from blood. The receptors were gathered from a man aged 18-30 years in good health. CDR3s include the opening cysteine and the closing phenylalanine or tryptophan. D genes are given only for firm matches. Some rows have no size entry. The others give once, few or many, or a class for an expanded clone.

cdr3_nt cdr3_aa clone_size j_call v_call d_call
TGTGCCAGCAGCCCGGGACAGGGGATTTCTTACGAGCAGTACTTC CASSPGQGISYEQYF many TRBJ2-7 TRBV13 TRBD1
TGTGCCAGCAGCTCCCCTCGGACTAGCGGGAGTCCGGGCACCGGGGAGCTGTTTTTT CASSSPRTSGSPGTGELFF many TRBJ2-2 TRBV7-8 TRBD2
TGTGCCAGCAGCTTTGTCGGGACAGACCTTAACTATGGCTACACCTTC CASSFVGTDLNYGYTF . TRBJ1-2 TRBV7-9 TRBD1
TGTGCCTGGAGTGGCCCCGGGACTCGGCAAGAACTTTCCTACGAGCAGTACTTC CAWSGPGTRQELSYEQYF . TRBJ2-7 TRBV30 .
TGCGCCAGCAGTGCCCCGACAGGGAGGTACATTCAGTACTTC CASSAPTGRYIQYF . TRBJ2-4 TRBV10-2 .
TGCGCCAGCAGCCAAGAACAGCTAGGGGACTACGAGCAGTACTTC CASSQEQLGDYEQYF . TRBJ2-7 TRBV4-3 .
TGTGCCTGGAGTTCCTTTTCGGTCCTAAGCTCCTACGAGCAGTACTTC CAWSSFSVLSSYEQYF . TRBJ2-7 TRBV30 .
TGTGCCAGCACCTTGGGACAGTTCCTTCTAGCGGAGAACACCGGGGAGCTGTTTTTT CASTLGQFLLAENTGELFF . TRBJ2-2 TRBV28 .
TGTGCCTGGAGTCACGGACAGGGTTGGGAAAAACTGTTTTTT CAWSHGQGWEKLFF . TRBJ1-4 TRBV30 TRBD1
TGTGCCAGCAGTCGACAGGGGAACACTGAAGCTTTCTTT CASSRQGNTEAFF . TRBJ1-1 TRBV28 TRBD1
TGTGCCAGCAGCAAATCTGGGGGGGAGCTGTTTTTT CASSKSGGELFF . TRBJ2-2 TRBV7-9 .
TGTGCCAGCGATGACCATTCCTACAATGAGCAGTTCTTC CASDDHSYNEQFF few TRBJ2-1 TRBV7-9 .
TGCGCCAGCAGCCAAGAAAGGTCTGACTATGGCTACACCTTC CASSQERSDYGYTF . TRBJ1-2 TRBV4-1 .
TGTGCCAGCAGCTTGTTATCGAGGACCGGGGAGCTGTTTTTT CASSLLSRTGELFF . TRBJ2-2 TRBV5-5 .
TGCGCCGGCAGGGGAGGTCCTGGGGCCAACGTCCTGACTTTC CAGRGGPGANVLTF . TRBJ2-6 TRBV10-2 .
TGTGCTAGTGGTTTGACGCGGGACAGGGGCCAAGAGACCCAGTACTTC CASGLTRDRGQETQYF . TRBJ2-5 TRBV12-5 TRBD1
TGTGCCAGCAGCACAGGGGGCAATCAGCCCCAGCATTTT CASSTGGNQPQHF . TRBJ1-5 TRBV5-6 TRBD1
TGCAGCGTTGTAGTGGGACTAGCGGGCGTCGGGGCCCACGATGAGCAGTTCTTC CSVVVGLAGVGAHDEQFF . TRBJ2-1 TRBV29-1 TRBD2
TGCGCCAGCAGCTTTGGGTCTGGGGAGGGCCCGGACGAGCAGTACTTC CASSFGSGEGPDEQYF . TRBJ2-7 TRBV5-1 TRBD2
TGTGCCATCACCCCTGAGGGGCAGTTTTATGGCTACACCTTC CAITPEGQFYGYTF . TRBJ1-2 TRBV10-3 .
TGCGCCAGCAGCGCATACAGGTCCCCGGGGACTGAAGCTTTCTTT CASSAYRSPGTEAFF . TRBJ1-1 TRBV5-1 .
TGTGCCAGCGCTGTCAGCCCGGAGTACGAGCAGTACTTC CASAVSPEYEQYF . TRBJ2-7 TRBV5-4 .
TGTGCCAGCAGTGAAGCGGGTACCCCTAACTATGGCTACACCTTC CASSEAGTPNYGYTF . TRBJ1-2 TRBV2 .
TGCGCCAGCAGGGGGGGCGATCAGCCCCAGCATTTT CASRGGDQPQHF . TRBJ1-5 TRBV10-2 .
TGTGCCAGCAGTAAAATGACAGGGATTAACGAGCAGTACTTC CASSKMTGINEQYF . TRBJ2-7 TRBV27 TRBD1
TGTGCCAGCAGTGAACCCCCCGGACAGACCTACGAGCAGTACTTC CASSEPPGQTYEQYF . TRBJ2-7 TRBV6-1 .
TGTGCCAGCAGCTTGGACGACGCCGGGCAGTACTTC CASSLDDAGQYF . TRBJ2-7 TRBV5-4 .
TGTGCCAGCAGCTTCCGACAGGCCGGGGAGCTGTTTTTT CASSFRQAGELFF . TRBJ2-2 TRBV11-2 .
TGCGCCAGCAGCCAAGATCGACAGGACCTTGGGGAGCAGTACTTC CASSQDRQDLGEQYF . TRBJ2-7 TRBV4-3 .